Below, one T cell receptor (beta chain) is given with its context. Other DNA sequences within the sample encode an identical CDR3. These data are taken from a study of blood T cell repertoires in COVID-19. For the study at large: The United States, Italy and Spain provided the acute and convalescent COVID-19 samples. PBMCs, B-cell-depleted T cells, or T cells provided the cDNA or gDNA that made up the material.

In the study's own analysis: Researchers report that nucleated cell counts were estimated from reference gene primer amplification. Repertoires were generated with immunoSEQ multiplex PCR, while TCRdb's copy carries only in-frame clones and drops some. From that table come the V and J calls and clone size; the DNA was used to work out D and trimming. The top ten hold around 3.9% of the sample, which has tens of thousands of clones, under 90% seen once. After removal of 4 bases from V and 2 bases from J, the junction contained 8 bases not matched to a gene. This CDR3 region has 15 residues. Germline lookup yields CDR1 SGHRS and CDR2 YFSETQ.

The receptor was isolated from an older woman with acute or convalescent COVID-19. This rearrangement joins TRBV5-1 to TRBJ1-2; TRBD1 matches at 7 bases. The sample taken for sequencing was peripheral blood. This chain's CDR3 is CASSPGTGANYGYTF. The CDR3 DNA follows: TGCGCCAGCAGCCCCGGTACAGGGGCCAACTATGGCTACACCTTC.